This TCR beta chain was identified during a study of neurological immune-mediated disorders. Study conclusions and caveats: Private repertoires in all groups were suggested by the finding that expanded clones across subjects shared no CDR3 amino acid sequences. The greatest TCR clonal expansion occurred in HTLV-1-associated myelopathy and the least in multiple sclerosis, which fell below healthy controls.

This clonotype appeared many times. No antigen is known for it. Each sequencing run yielded over 160 million TCR-beta sequences from 15-18 subjects. TCRdb re-analysed the 5' RACE reads in MiXCR, keeping a single row per CDR3 protein. The table records 20,000 to 25,000 distinct CDR3 sequences, more than 9% of them present only once. The V end lost 3 bases, the J end lost 7 bases, and 19 bases lay between the germline ends. The CDR3 runs to 15 residues. Germline CDR1 and CDR2: DFQATT and SNEGSKA (reference sequence). Where libraries were unsorted, they were derived from 2 million PBMCs stored at -80 degrees C.

The chain joins TRBV20-1 to TRBJ1-5, with D tentatively TRBD1 (5 bases). The sequence derives from a woman aged 55-70 years with HTLV-1-associated myelopathy (HAM/TSP). Sequenced input: PBMCs. CDR3 DNA: TGCAGTGCTAGCAGGAGCGACAGCCTCGGGCAGCCCCAGCATTTT. Translating it yields CSASRSDSLGQPQHF.